This T cell receptor (beta chain) comes out of a study of OX40 agonist ivuxolimab in advanced cancers. Across the study: Patients' therapy was ivuxolimab, an antibody that acts as an agonist of OX40 (CD134). The study enrolled dose-escalation patients with hepatocellular carcinoma, melanoma, renal cell or head and neck cancer. Every 2 weeks, patients received ivuxolimab intravenously, dosed at 0.01 to 10 mg/kg.

This clone was observed a handful of times. What it recognizes is unknown. Some clones are missing from TCRdb's copy, which holds only in-frame ones; the method was immunoSEQ multiplex PCR. Among 67,000 or so clones listed, around 90% were seen once. Findings and limits, study-wide: Partial responders treated at 0.1-3.0 mg/kg exhibited clonal expansion among the lowest measured.

The length of the CDR3 is 15 residues. V dropped 4 bases and J dropped 4; count of bases not matched to a gene: 5. CDR1 is SGHNT and CDR2 is YYREEE in the germline V gene (reference sequence). This chain uses TRBV5-4 with TRBJ1-4; 9 bases are shared with TRBD1. The clonotype originates from an adult with an advanced solid tumor such as melanoma, head and neck, liver or kidney cancer. This material consisted of CD4+ or CD8+ T cells sorted from blood, taken in a trial of the OX40 agonist ivuxolimab. The CDR3 sequence: CASSLQGAGNEKLFF. The CDR3 nucleotides are TGTGCCAGCAGCCTACAGGGGGCTGGTAATGAAAAACTGTTTTTT.